Detailed here is one T cell receptor (beta chain). Its antigen is undetermined. The sample belongs to a study of T cell responses to AZD1222 COVID-19 vaccine. Study overall: Recipients boosted at about 4 weeks or about 12 weeks are pooled.

Whole-study results and caveats: At baseline, just 6 or 7 AZD1222 recipients tested seropositive. Donors in the cohort were predominantly white British and more often female, and clonal diversity was possibly underestimated. Spike regions recognized by vaccine-associated CD4 TCRs spanned the protein, led by 160-218 and 743-854.

Data came from immunoSEQ multiplex PCR; TCRdb stores just in-frame clones and leaves some out. The repertoire holds around 100,000 clones, with about 91% as singletons. The CDR3 has 14 amino acids. The ends were cut back, 2 bases at V and 2 bases at J, with 9 bases in the middle. CDR1 is KGHSH and CDR2 is LQKENI in the germline V gene. This receptor was obtained from an adult in good health. Sample: peripheral blood, taken on day 0 of AZD1222 vaccination. The chain combines TRBV18 with TRBJ1-2; D gene uncertain. The CDR3 loop is CASSPEGRNYGYTF. The CDR3 DNA follows: TGTGCCAGCTCACCAGAAGGGCGGAACTATGGCTACACCTTC.